The source of this T cell receptor beta chain is a study of blood T cells in healthy people across ages (dated by TCRdb to about 2015). Regarding the study in general: In model experiments, template switching captured roughly one uniquely barcoded TCR beta cDNA molecule for every two T cells. The study measured age-related changes in TCR beta repertoire diversity using deep sequencing normalized with unique cDNA molecular identifiers. The donors were split into four age groups: young (average roughly 15 years), middle-aged (39), aged (roughly 65) and long-lived (about 82). Two additional independent replicas of 1 million unique cDNA reads from the same blood draw were analyzed for two donors (one aged 18 to 30 and one aged 80 or older). Study-wide conclusions, independent of this receptor: Conclusive comparison of naive and antigen-experienced compartments was prevented by the profiling of bulk unsorted PBMCs. A strong correlation was found between observed TCR beta diversity and the percentage of naive T cells measured by flow cytometry. Total diversity estimates from one million sequenced T cells were considered lower bounds and underestimates. As age increased, observed TCR beta diversity per million T cells dropped in a roughly linear way, and a significant reduction was already evident by age roughly 40. Because donor CMV infection status was unknown, age-related changes in expanded clonotypes were potentially confounded. The long-lived group showed more naive CD4+ T cells, fewer expanded clones and increased TCR diversity than the aged group, suggesting age selection.

The 39 donors, aged roughly 6 to 90 years, were systemically healthy Caucasian individuals from Russia. Each donor gave ten milliliters of peripheral blood, collected into EDTA-treated Vacutainer tubes. Ficoll-Paque density-gradient centrifugation was used to isolate PBMCs, with at least 7 million per sample. Total RNA was extracted from PBMCs with Trizol reagent, with at least 6 micrograms obtained per sample. For every donor, an aliquot of PBMCs went through flow cytometry to measure the percentages of naive CD45RAhigh/CD27high T cells. CDR1 and CDR2, looked up from the germline V gene, are MNHNS and SASEGT. From the cysteine through the phenylalanine, the CDR3 covers 16 amino acids. Left in the record is the CDR3 DNA by itself, 48 bases read in frame from the first base. V lost 6 bases and J lost 6 bases, and the count of bases not matched to a germline gene is 14. Comment on this clonotype: Its antigen has not been determined. Base-call qualities are not available, and no considerably larger clone is one nucleotide away.

The library relied on 5' RACE. The sample was run on an Illumina HiSeq 2500. A second PCR of about 6 to 12 cycles was run with a J-beta primer mix and a sample-barcoded 5' primer. A template-switch 5' adaptor carrying 12 random nucleotides introduced a unique molecular identifier onto each TCR beta cDNA molecule. Each sample yielded at least 2.5 million CDR3-containing paired-end reads. The Mint cDNA synthesis kit, primed by a TRBC-specific oligonucleotide, was used to synthesize first-strand cDNA from all RNA. Following uracil-DNA glycosylase treatment, all cDNA underwent a first 18-cycle PCR with the universal primers M1SS and BC2_uni_R. The paper's data handling went like this. For normalization, 1 million high-quality reads were randomly selected from each sample, with every read carrying a distinct molecular identifier. Instead of being binned into consensus sequences, reads with shared molecular identifiers were discarded. MiTCR, set to a Q25 quality threshold and the strictest error-elimination algorithm, was used for CDR3 identification, clonotype clustering and error correction. A nonparametric unseen species model with Euler transformation was used to estimate lower-bound total TCR beta diversity. The raw public data were reprocessed by TCRdb itself: fastp quality trimming at Q25, MiXCR clonotype calling, in-frame beta chains only. Under each unique CDR3 protein, matching rows form one entry showing the most common genes and DNA. The V and J calls and clone size are TCRdb's, not the authors'. In all, the sample holds around 1,000,000 distinct CDR3 sequences, and about 25% of those were seen once. The ten largest make up less than 0.85% of the sample.

The same sample was also used in a study of T cells of mothers and their children. Taken from the second paper: Donors were nine systemically healthy Caucasian individuals: three mothers and their six children. cDNA synthesis consumed the entire amount of extracted RNA, loaded at approximately 1.6 ug RNA in each 15 ul reaction. In the second PCR, the M1S primer introduced both the sample barcodes and 2-4 random nucleotides. More than 9 million TCR beta CDR3 reads were obtained from each mother, and roughly 3.1 million reads were obtained from each child. In both related and unrelated pairs, thymic selection shapes the output of TCR recombination in a similar way, with inherited differences having only a minor effect. Normalized repertoire overlap in related mother-child pairs was always slightly higher than in unrelated mother-child pairs, but the difference was never significant. No persistent microchimeric T cell clones were found, with a detection sensitivity of 85 to 100 clones per million clonotypes. The study used deep NGS to compare TCR beta repertoires of mothers and children, seeking features distinguishing related mother-child pairs from unrelated individuals. On average, the children were roughly 11 +/- 4 years old, while the mothers were approximately 40 +/- 4 years old. Libraries were sequenced on Illumina HiSeq 2000 with 100+100 nt paired-end reads after adapter ligation with NEBNext reagents. To prevent cross-contamination, the mother and child libraries were prepared a month apart and were sequenced in separate runs. Between roughly 500,000 and 2,300,000 distinct TCR beta clonotypes were identified per donor. Naive TCR beta clonotypes were estimated from low-frequency clonotypes matched to each donor's FACS-determined naive share, without sorting.

This clonotype originated in a girl aged 2 to 10 in good health. The sequenced sample consisted of blood. This chain joins TRBV6-1 to TRBJ1-5; 7 nucleotides in the junction match TRBD1. The CDR3 reads as follows: CASSDRDSPRGQPQHF. The DNA sequence is given as TGTGCCAGCAGCGATCGGGACAGCCCCCGCGGTCAGCCCCAGCATTTT.